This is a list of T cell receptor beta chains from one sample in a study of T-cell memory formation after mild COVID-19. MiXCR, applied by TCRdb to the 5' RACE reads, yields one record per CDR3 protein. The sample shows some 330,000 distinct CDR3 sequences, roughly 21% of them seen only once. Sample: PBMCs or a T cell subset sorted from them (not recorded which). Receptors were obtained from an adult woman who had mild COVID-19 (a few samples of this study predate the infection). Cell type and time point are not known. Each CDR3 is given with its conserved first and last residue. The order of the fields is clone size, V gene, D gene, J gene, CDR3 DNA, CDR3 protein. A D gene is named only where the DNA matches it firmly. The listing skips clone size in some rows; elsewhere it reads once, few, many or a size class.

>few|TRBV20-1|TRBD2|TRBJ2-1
TGCAGTGCTAGCCCACTCTTCTCTAGCGGGGGCCGCTCCTACAATGAGCAGTTCTTC
CSASPLFSSGGRSYNEQFF
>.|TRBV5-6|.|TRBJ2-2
TGTGCCAGCAGCCAGGGGGGGATTATCACCGGGGAGCTGTTTTTT
CASSQGGIITGELFF
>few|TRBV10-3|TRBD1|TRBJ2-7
TGTGCCATCAGGGGACAGGGTCCCTACGAGCAGTACTTC
CAIRGQGPYEQYF
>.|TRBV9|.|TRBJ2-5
TGTGCCAGCAGCGTAGGTGGCAGCCAAGAGACCCAGTACTTC
CASSVGGSQETQYF
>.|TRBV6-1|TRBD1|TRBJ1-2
TGTGCCAGCAGATCTGGCCGAATAGTTCGGGGGGACAGGCGAGACTATGGCTACACCTTC
CASRSGRIVRGDRRDYGYTF
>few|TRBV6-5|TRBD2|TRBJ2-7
TGTGCCAGCAGTTATGGCCGTCTAGCGGGGGGGTTTGAGCAGTACTTC
CASSYGRLAGGFEQYF
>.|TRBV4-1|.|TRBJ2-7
TGCGCCAGCAGCCAAGATCTCGGTTGGGAGCAGTACTTC
CASSQDLGWEQYF
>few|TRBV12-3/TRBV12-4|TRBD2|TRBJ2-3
TGTGCCAGCAGCCCGTTAGCGGGGGGTTACACAGATACGCAGTATTTT
CASSPLAGGYTDTQYF
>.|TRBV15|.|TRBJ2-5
TGTGCCACCAGCAGAGAAGGGGGTGGGGACCAAGAGACCCAGTACTTC
CATSREGGGDQETQYF
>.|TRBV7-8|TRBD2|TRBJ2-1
TGTGCCAGCAGCTTAATGCGGGGGACCTACAATGAGCAGTTCTTC
CASSLMRGTYNEQFF
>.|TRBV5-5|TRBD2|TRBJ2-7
TGTGCCAGCAGCCTACATCACGGGGGGGATCTATTCTCCTACGAGCAGTACTTC
CASSLHHGGDLFSYEQYF
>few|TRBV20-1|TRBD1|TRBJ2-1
TGCAGTGCTAGAGATCACAACAGGGGGCATATATATGAGCAGTTCTTC
CSARDHNRGHIYEQFF
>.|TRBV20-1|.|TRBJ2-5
TGCAGTGCCGGAGGGGGGAGCGGACGAGAGACCCAGTACTTC
CSAGGGSGRETQYF
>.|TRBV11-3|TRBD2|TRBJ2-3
TGTGCCAGCAGCTTTATCGGGGGGGCCGGAGATACGCAGTATTTT
CASSFIGGAGDTQYF
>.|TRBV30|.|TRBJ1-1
TGTGCCTGGGGCTACAGGGACACTGAAGCTTTCTTT
CAWGYRDTEAFF
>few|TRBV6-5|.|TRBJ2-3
TGTGCCAGCAGTTACTCGCCTCCCCCCGGGACTAGCACAGATACGCAGTATTTT
CASSYSPPPGTSTDTQYF
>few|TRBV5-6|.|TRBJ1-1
TGTGCCAGCAGCCTGACCGGGACTGGTCAGAGAGAAGCTTTCTTT
CASSLTGTGQREAFF
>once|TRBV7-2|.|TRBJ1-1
TGTGCCAGCAGCCGCGGGACGGCGGAAGCTTTCTTT
CASSRGTAEAFF
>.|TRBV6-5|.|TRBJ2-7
TGTGCCAGCAGTTACCTGGCGGGCGGGATCACCTACGAGCAGTACTTC
CASSYLAGGITYEQYF
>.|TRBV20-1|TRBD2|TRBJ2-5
TGCAGCCTCACGGGATTTCTGCGGGAGGAGACCCAGTACTTC
CSLTGFLREETQYF
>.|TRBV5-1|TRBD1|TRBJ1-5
TGCGCCAGCAGCTTGGGTGGACAGGGGTATCAGCCCCAGCATTTT
CASSLGGQGYQPQHF
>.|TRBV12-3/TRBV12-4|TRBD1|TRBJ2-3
TGTGCCAGCACTACCTCATACAGGGGGTTGCGCTTCGACACAGATACGCAGTATTTT
CASTTSYRGLRFDTDTQYF
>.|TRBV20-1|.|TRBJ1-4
TGCAGTGCTAGAGTCTACAGGGTTAATGAAAAACTGTTTTTT
CSARVYRVNEKLFF
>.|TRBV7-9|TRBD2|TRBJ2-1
TGTGCCAGCAGCTCCGGGACTAGCGGGGGGGGTTACAATGAGCAGTTCTTC
CASSSGTSGGGYNEQFF
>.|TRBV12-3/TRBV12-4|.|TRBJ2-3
TGTGCCAGCAGTTTGCCGGGACTTGGCACAGATACGCAGTATTTT
CASSLPGLGTDTQYF
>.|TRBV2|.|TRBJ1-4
TGTGCCAGCAGAGTGGGGGGTAATGAAAAACTGTTTTTT
CASRVGGNEKLFF
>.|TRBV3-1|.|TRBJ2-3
TGTGCCAGCAGCCAAGGGGGCCCGATTATGGGTACGCAGTATTTT
CASSQGGPIMGTQYF
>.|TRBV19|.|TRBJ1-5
TGTGCCAGTAGTATTACACTCGGTGGGAATCAGCCCCAGCATTTT
CASSITLGGNQPQHF
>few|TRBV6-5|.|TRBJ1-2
TGTGCCAGCAGTTACCGGGAAGCTTGGGGCTACACCTTC
CASSYREAWGYTF
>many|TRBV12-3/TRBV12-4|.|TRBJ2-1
TGTGCCAGCACCCCCGGGAGCCACGCCAATGAGCAGTTCTTC
CASTPGSHANEQFF
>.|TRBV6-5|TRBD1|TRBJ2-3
TGTGCCAGCAGTTACTCTCGGACAGGGGGTGGAGATACGCAGTATTTT
CASSYSRTGGGDTQYF
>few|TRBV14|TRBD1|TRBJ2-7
TGTGCCAGCAGCCCTACAGGGGGAGGCTACGAGCAGTACTTC
CASSPTGGGYEQYF
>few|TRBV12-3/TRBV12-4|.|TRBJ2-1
TGTGCCAGCAGTCCTAGGAATTTCGTAGGCAATGAGCAGTTCTTC
CASSPRNFVGNEQFF
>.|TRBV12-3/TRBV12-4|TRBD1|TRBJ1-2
TGTGCCAGCAGTTGGGACAGTCCTGGGGTCGGCTACACCTTC
CASSWDSPGVGYTF
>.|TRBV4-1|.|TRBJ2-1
TGCGCCAGCAGCTACGGGGATCAGCGGCTGTTCTTC
CASSYGDQRLFF
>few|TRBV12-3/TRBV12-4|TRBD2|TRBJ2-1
TGTGCCAGCAGCCCGAGACTAGCGGCCCTTGTGAGCTCCTACAATGAGCAGTTCTTC
CASSPRLAALVSSYNEQFF
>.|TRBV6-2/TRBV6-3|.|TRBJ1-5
TGTGCCAGCAGTTACTCCTCCCAGGCACAGCTGACCGCTGGATTAGCCCAGCATTTT
CASSYSSQAQLTAGLAQHF
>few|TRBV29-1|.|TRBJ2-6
TGCAGCGTTGAACAGGGAGACTCTGGGGCCAACGTCCTGACTTTC
CSVEQGDSGANVLTF
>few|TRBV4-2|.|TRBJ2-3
TGTGCCAGCAGCCAAGGGGACTTTACAGATACGCAGTATTTT
CASSQGDFTDTQYF
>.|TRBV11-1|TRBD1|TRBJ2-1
TGTGCCAGCAGCTTGCAGGGGGCGGGTGAGCAGTTCTTC
CASSLQGAGEQFF
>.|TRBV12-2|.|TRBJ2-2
TGTGCAAGTCGCTTAGCCCCGAGGGAACAAGCGAACACCGGGGAGCTGTTTTTT
CASRLAPREQANTGELFF
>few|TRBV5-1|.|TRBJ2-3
TGCGCCAGCAGCTTCAGGGCCTCCTCCTCAGCGACCGGCACAGATACGCAGTATTTT
CASSFRASSSATGTDTQYF
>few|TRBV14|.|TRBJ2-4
TGTGCCAGCAGCCCCGGACGGACGGTAGCCAAAAACATTCAGTACTTC
CASSPGRTVAKNIQYF
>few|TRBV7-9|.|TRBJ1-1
TGTGCCAGCAGCTTAGGCAGCTACACTGAAGCTTTCTTT
CASSLGSYTEAFF
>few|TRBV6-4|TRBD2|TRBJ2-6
TGTGCCAGCAGTGAGCGGGAGGGGGCCAACGTCCTGACTTTC
CASSEREGANVLTF
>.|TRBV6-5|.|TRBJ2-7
TGTGCCAGCAGTTACACCCGGGGGTCTTCTGAGCAGTACTTC
CASSYTRGSSEQYF
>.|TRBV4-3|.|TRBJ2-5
TGCGCCAGCAGCCAAGGTCCCAGTAAAGAGACCCAGTACTTC
CASSQGPSKETQYF
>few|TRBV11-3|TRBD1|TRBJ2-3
TGTGCCAGCAGCTTGGACAGGGAACGAACGCAGTATTTT
CASSLDRERTQYF